This T cell receptor beta chain derives from a study of blood T cell repertoires in COVID-19. In the study overall: Italy, Spain and the United States were the sources of the convalescent and acute COVID-19 samples. Nucleic acid was either cDNA or gDNA, and it came from T cells, B-cell-depleted T cells, or PBMCs.

Original handling: Reference gene primer amplification in the assay estimated nucleated cell counts. Produced via immunoSEQ multiplex PCR; TCRdb's table is partial and in-frame only. V, J and clone size are those of that table, while D and trimming were read from the DNA. The table includes tens of thousands of clones, roughly 88% detected once. J was trimmed by 7 bases and V by 5 bases; bases with no gene match: 14. Germline V CDR1 and CDR2: SGHAT, FQNNGV. The CDR3 consists of 16 residues. The chain has TRBV11-2 and TRBJ2-3; 8 nucleotides align to TRBD2. Sequencing was performed on peripheral blood. The clonotype originates from a human donor in a cohort sampled during active COVID-19. This chain's CDR3 is CASSGRLAKKVYTQYF. In DNA, the CDR3 is TGTGCCAGCAGCGGTCGACTAGCGAAAAAGGTGTATACGCAGTATTTT.